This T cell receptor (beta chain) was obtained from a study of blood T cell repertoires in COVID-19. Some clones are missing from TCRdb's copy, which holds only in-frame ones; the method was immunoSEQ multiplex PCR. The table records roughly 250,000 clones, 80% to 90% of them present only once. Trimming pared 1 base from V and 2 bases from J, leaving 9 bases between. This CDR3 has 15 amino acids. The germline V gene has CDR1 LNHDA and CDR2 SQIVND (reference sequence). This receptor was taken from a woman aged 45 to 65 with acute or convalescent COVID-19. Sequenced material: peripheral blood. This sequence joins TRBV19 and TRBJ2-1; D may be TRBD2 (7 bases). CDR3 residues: CASSIAGGPYNEQFF. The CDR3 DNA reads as TGTGCCAGTAGTATAGCGGGGGGCCCCTACAATGAGCAGTTCTTC.